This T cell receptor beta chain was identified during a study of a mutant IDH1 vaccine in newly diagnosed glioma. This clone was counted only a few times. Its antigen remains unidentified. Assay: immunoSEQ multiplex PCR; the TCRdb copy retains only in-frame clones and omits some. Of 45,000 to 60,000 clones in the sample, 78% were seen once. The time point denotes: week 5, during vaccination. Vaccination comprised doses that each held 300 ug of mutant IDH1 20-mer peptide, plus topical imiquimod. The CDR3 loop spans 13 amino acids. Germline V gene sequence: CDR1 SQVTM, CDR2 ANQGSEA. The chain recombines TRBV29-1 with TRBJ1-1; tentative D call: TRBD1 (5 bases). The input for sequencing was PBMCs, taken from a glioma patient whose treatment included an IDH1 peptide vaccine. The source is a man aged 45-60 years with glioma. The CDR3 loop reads CSGRARVDTEAFF. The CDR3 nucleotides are TGCAGTGGCAGGGCCAGAGTGGACACTGAAGCTTTCTTT.